One and the same sample provided the 23 T cell receptor beta chains below, sequenced in a study of tissue T cells after allogeneic stem cell transplantation. Time point meaning: mouse harvest day 7 after allogeneic transplant. Tail vein injection delivered 10^7 T-cell-depleted bone marrow cells and 10^6 splenic CD5+ T cells. The repertoire was sequenced with immunoSEQ multiplex PCR; TCRdb's copy has only in-frame clones and lacks some. In the table there are thousands of clones, 50% to 75% of which are singletons. Sequencing was done on a sample of spleen. The receptors were gathered from a female BALB/c mouse given C57BL/6 T cells with graft-versus-host disease after an allogeneic hematopoietic cell transplant.

About this clone: Germline and genes here are mouse. The read ends 1 residue early relative to the CDR3; the germline J gene fills the gap. The chain couples TRBV1 to TRBJ1-3; TRBD1 matches 9 bases. Per the germline V gene, CDR1 is NSQYPW and CDR2 is LRSPGD (reference sequence). The V segment lost 5 bases and the J segment 2 bases; nucleotides outside the gene matches: 10. This CDR3 spans 17 amino acids. The sequenced part of the CDR3 DNA is TGCACCTGCAGTCCCCCTCCCGGGACAGGGACTGGAAATACGCTCTAT. The encoded protein is CTCSPPPGTGTGNTLY. The whole CDR3 region reads CTCSPPPGTGTGNTLYF. Filled out from reference TRBV1 and TRBJ1-3, the complete variable domain reads VTLLEQNPRWRLVPRGQAVNLRCILKNSQYPWMSWYQQDLQKQLQWLFTLRSPGDKEVKSLPGADYLATRVTDTELRLQVANMSQGRTLYCTCSPPPGTGTGNTLYFGEGSRLIVV.

Concerning this clone: Gene names follow the mouse nomenclature. The CDR3 end is not reached by the read, which stops 1 residue before it; the germline J gene fills it in. The genes are TRBV31 and TRBJ2-4; weak D call: TRBD1 (6 bases). Trimming shortened V by 2 bases and J by 1 base, and 13 bases separated the two germline ends. Per germline, CDR1 GKSSPN and CDR2 SITVG. This CDR3 comprises 15 residues. The sequenced CDR3 bases are TGTGCCTGGAGTTCAATCCGACAGGGTCAAAACACCTTGTAC. Translated: CAWSSIRQGQNTLY. The entire CDR3 protein reads CAWSSIRQGQNTLYF. The complete variable domain, with remaining parts taken from reference TRBV31 and TRBJ2-4, reads AQTIHQWPVAEIKAVGSPLSLGCTIKGKSSPNLYWYWQATGGTLQQLFYSITVGQVESVVQLNLSASRPKDDQFILSTEKLLLSHSGFYLCAWSSIRQGQNTLYFGAGTRLSVL.

Note on this clone: The gene names given are mouse names. The DNA ends 1 residue before the CDR3 does, and the rest of the CDR3 is filled in from the germline J gene. The chain uses TRBV29 and TRBJ2-7; a weak D match, TRBD1 (6 bases). Trimming shortened V by 6 bases and J by 0 bases, and 12 bases separated the two germline ends. Germline V gene lookup returns CDR1 MSHET and CDR2 SYDVDS. This CDR3 is built from 14 residues. Partial CDR3 DNA: TGTGCTAGCAGACCCGGGACACTCTCCTATGAACAGTAC. It specifies CASRPGTLSYEQY. The entire CDR3 sequence reads CASRPGTLSYEQYF.

This clone appeared once. These gene names are mouse names. Read coverage stops 1 residue before the CDR3 terminus; the germline J gene supplies the remainder. The V call is TRBV5, the J call TRBJ2-1; D is unresolved. Trimming shortened V by 2 bases and J by 1 base, and 6 bases separated the two germline ends. CDR1 and CDR2 from the germline V gene are LGHNA and YNLKQL (reference sequence). The CDR3 runs 14 residues. The sequenced CDR3 bases are TGTGCCAGCAGCCAAACAGTAAACTATGCTGAGCAGTTC. Its translation is CASSQTVNYAEQF. The complete CDR3 reads CASSQTVNYAEQFF.

Regarding this clone: These gene names are mouse names. Read data end 1 residue before the CDR3 end; the end is taken from the germline J gene. This chain joins TRBV16 and TRBJ1-1, with D possibly matching TRBD1 (6 bases). CDR1 is SGHSA, CDR2 FRNQAP, per germline. V was clipped by 3 bases and J by 11 bases, with 13 bases between them. The CDR3 is made up of 12 amino acids. CDR3 bases read: TGTGCAAGCAGCTTCGGGGGGCGCGGGGTCTTC. Its protein is CASSFGGRGVF. The entire CDR3 is CASSFGGRGVFF.

With regard to this clone: Gene names and germline match the mouse. The read ends 1 residue before the CDR3 terminus; that terminus is restored from the germline J gene. This chain joins TRBV2 and TRBJ1-5; TRBD1 is a possible D gene (6 bases). The germline CDR1 and CDR2 sequences are LGHNA and YSYQKL. The CDR3 is 17 amino acids. Trimming took off 3 bases at V and 0 bases at J, with 15 bases between the two ends. The sequenced part of the CDR3 DNA is TGTGCCAGCAGCCAGCCGGGACAAACATATAACAACCAGGCTCCGCTT. The encoded protein is CASSQPGQTYNNQAPL. The full CDR3 reads CASSQPGQTYNNQAPLF.

This clone was picked up a small number of times. The gene names given are mouse names. The sequenced fragment ends 1 residue before the CDR3 boundary, so the rest is inferred from the germline J gene. This chain joins TRBV20 and TRBJ2-4, with 8 bases lining up with TRBD2. The ends lost 6 bases at V and 1 base at J; junction bases unmatched: 6. The CDR3 extends over 14 amino acids. Germline CDR1 reads GFQATS; CDR2 reads STVNSAI. Partial CDR3 DNA: TGTGGTGCCGTTGACTGGGGCCGTCAAAACACCTTGTAC. Translation gives CGAVDWGRQNTLY. The CDR3 in its entirety is CGAVDWGRQNTLYF.

As concerns this clone: Mouse gene names apply. Coverage ceases 1 residue before the CDR3 finishes, and the germline J gene fills in the end. The chain has TRBV16 and TRBJ1-1; D is undetermined. Trimming cost V 4 bases and J 4 bases, with 1 base left between them. The CDR3 has 10 amino acids. Looked up from germline, CDR1 is SGHSA and CDR2 is FRNQAP. CDR3 DNA, as far as it was read: TGTGCAAGCAGCTCCACAGAAGTCTTC. Translation: CASSSTEVF. The complete CDR3 reads CASSSTEVFF.

A few counts support this clone. Mouse names are used for the genes. The read gets to within 1 residue of the CDR3 end, and the germline J gene fills in the rest. V usage is TRBV3 and J usage is TRBJ2-7; D gene ambiguous. Germline values: CDR1 SNHLY, CDR2 FYNGKV (reference sequence). This CDR3 is 11 amino acids long. The V end lost 1 base, the J end lost 4 bases, and 2 bases lay between the germline ends. The CDR3 sequence: CASSLGYEQYF. CDR3 DNA (partial): TGTGCCAGCAGCTTAGGGTATGAACAGTAC.

For this clone: Genes and germline come from the mouse. The read is 1 residue too short to cover the CDR3 end, so that end is filled in from the germline J gene. The chain has TRBV31 and TRBJ2-1; 10 bases agree with TRBD2. V gave up 3 bases and J gave up 4 bases; unmatched junction bases: 3. Germline values: CDR1 GKSSPN, CDR2 SITVG. The CDR3 has 14 amino acids. CDR3 in amino acids: CAWSSDWGYAEQFF. Incomplete CDR3 DNA: TGTGCCTGGAGCTCGGACTGGGGGTATGCTGAGCAGTTC.

Regarding this clone: Here the gene names and germline are mouse. CDR3: CGARDRGYEQYF. The part of the CDR3 DNA that was read is TGTGGTGCTAGGGACAGGGGATATGAACAGTAC. The chain links TRBV20 to TRBJ2-7, with a weak D call TRBD1 (6 bases). The read ends 1 residue before the CDR3 terminus; that terminus is restored from the germline J gene. V was cut by 0 bases and J by 4 bases, with 7 bases left in between. This CDR3 spans 12 amino acids. CDR1 is GFQATS and CDR2 is STVNSAI in the germline V gene.

About this clone itself: The germline and genes are mouse ones. The read ends 1 residue before the CDR3 terminus; that terminus is restored from the germline J gene. The V call is TRBV13-1, the J call TRBJ2-5, with TRBD1 matching 9 bases. The CDR3 spans 14 residues. Per the germline V gene, CDR1 is NSHNY and CDR2 is SYGAGN. Trimming removed 3 bases from V and 2 bases from J; junction bases left unmatched: 1. CDR3 sequence: CASSGGQGQDTQYF. The CDR3 DNA, read in part, is TGTGCCAGCAGTGGGGGACAGGGCCAAGACACCCAGTAC.

Comments on this clone: Gene names are the mouse ones. The read gets to within 1 residue of the CDR3 end, and the germline J gene fills in the rest. J is TRBJ2-4 and V is TRBV26; D is tentatively TRBD1 or TRBD2 (6 bases each). The CDR3 contains 15 residues. The V end was cut by 2 bases, the J end by 0 bases, with 9 bases between. Germline CDR1 KGHPV, CDR2 FQNQEV (reference sequence). The CDR3 spells CASSLGGTSQNTLYF. The DNA read from the CDR3 is TGTGCCAGCAGTCTGGGGGGGACAAGTCAAAACACCTTGTAC.

Of note for this clone: Mouse gene names and germline throughout. With the read ending 1 residue before the CDR3 end, the germline J gene is used to fill in that end. The chain is built from TRBV31 and TRBJ1-1, with D perhaps TRBD1 (5 bases). The V gene lost 3 bases and the J gene lost 0 bases, with 8 bases spanning the gap. CDR3 length: 13 residues. The V gene's germline CDR1 is GKSSPN and CDR2 SITVG. The part of the CDR3 DNA that was read is TGTGCCTGGAGGGGACTGGCAAACACAGAAGTCTTC. Encoded protein: CAWRGLANTEVF. The full CDR3 is CAWRGLANTEVFF. Drawing the rest from reference TRBV31 and TRBJ1-1, the complete variable domain is AQTIHQWPVAEIKAVGSPLSLGCTIKGKSSPNLYWYWQATGGTLQQLFYSITVGQVESVVQLNLSASRPKDDQFILSTEKLLLSHSGFYLCAWRGLANTEVFFGKGTRLTVV.

For this clone: The listed genes are named as in mouse. The CDR3 end lies 1 residue beyond the end of the read and is filled in from the germline J gene. The chain couples TRBV19 to TRBJ2-7; weak D call: TRBD1 (6 bases). V gave up 5 bases and J gave up 0 bases, with 9 bases separating them. Looked up from germline, CDR1 is FNHDT and CDR2 is SITEND (reference sequence). The CDR3 is 13 amino acids. The sequenced part of the CDR3 DNA is TGTGCCAGCAGACAGGGAAGCTCCTATGAACAGTAC. This encodes CASRQGSSYEQY. The whole CDR3 protein is CASRQGSSYEQYF.

This clone was counted a few times. Gene names are the mouse ones. CDR3 region: CASSLRGYEQYF. CDR3 DNA (partial): TGTGCCAGCAGCTTAAGGGGCTATGAACAGTAC. The chain links TRBV3 to TRBJ2-7; the D gene is possibly TRBD1 (5 bases). The read ends 1 residue shy of where the CDR3 ends; the end is completed using the germline J gene. The germline V gene has CDR1 SNHLY and CDR2 FYNGKV (reference sequence). The CDR3 runs to 12 residues. With 2 bases removed from V and 3 bases from J, the gap between germline ends came to 5 bases.

In the case of this clone: Gene names follow the mouse nomenclature. CDR3 sequence reads: CASSVDRGRGAEQFF. The CDR3 bases that were read are TGTGCCAGCAGTGTCGACAGGGGGAGGGGCGCTGAGCAGTTC. This chain links TRBV13-1 with TRBJ2-1; 9 nucleotides align to TRBD1. Coverage ceases 1 residue before the CDR3 finishes, and the germline J gene fills in the end. The CDR3 length is 15 residues. Looked up from germline, CDR1 is NSHNY and CDR2 is SYGAGN. V was pared by 3 bases and J by 7 bases, with 8 bases of the junction left unmatched.

This clone was picked up a small number of times. The genes and germline here are from mouse. The missing CDR3 end, 1 residue past where the read stops, is filled in from the germline J gene. J is TRBJ2-5 and V is TRBV16, with 11 bases fitting TRBD2. V shed 5 bases and J 5 bases; nucleotides not matched to a gene: 3. The CDR3 extends over 14 amino acids. Germline CDR1 reads SGHSA; CDR2 reads FRNQAP. This CDR3 is CASSLTGGADTQYF. The sequenced part of the CDR3 DNA is TGTGCAAGCAGCCTCACTGGGGGGGCAGACACCCAGTAC. The whole variable domain, remainder taken from reference TRBV16 and TRBJ2-5, is NAGVIQTPRHKVTGKGQEATLWCEPISGHSAVFWYRQTIVQGLEFLTYFRNQAPIDDSGMPKERFSAQMPNQSHSTLKIQSTQPQDSAVYLCASSLTGGADTQYFGPGTRLLVL.

Notes on this clone: The gene names given are mouse names. The read ends 1 residue before the CDR3 terminus; that terminus is restored from the germline J gene. This chain joins TRBV29 and TRBJ1-3; D is possibly TRBD1 (5 bases). This CDR3 contains 14 residues. Trimming cost V 4 bases and J 0 bases, with 7 bases left between them. Germline V CDR1 and CDR2: MSHET, SYDVDS. The CDR3 bases that were read are TGTGCTAGCAGTTCCACAGGTTCTGGAAATACGCTCTAT. As protein: CASSSTGSGNTLY. The entire CDR3 reads CASSSTGSGNTLYF.

Comments on this clone: These gene names are mouse names. With the read ending 1 residue before the CDR3 end, the germline J gene is used to fill in that end. V is TRBV15 and J is TRBJ2-1; 11 bases align to TRBD1. Germline lookup yields CDR1 SGHND and CDR2 FRSKSL. This CDR3 comprises 15 residues. The trim removed 5 bases at V and 1 base at J, leaving 1 base unmatched. The CDR3 protein is CASSGDRGNYAEQFF. The CDR3 DNA, read in part, is TGTGCCAGCAGTGGGGACAGGGGGAACTATGCTGAGCAGTTC.

Note on this clone: Mouse germline and gene names are used. The missing CDR3 end, 1 residue past where the read stops, is filled in from the germline J gene. The genes are TRBV26 and TRBJ1-3; no firm D call. V was cut by 2 bases and J by 1 base, with 6 bases left in between. This CDR3 is 14 amino acids long. CDR1 is KGHPV, CDR2 FQNQEV, per germline (reference sequence). CDR3 DNA, as far as it was read: TGTGCCAGCAGTCTGAGACAATCTGGAAATACGCTCTAT. It encodes CASSLRQSGNTLY. The whole CDR3 is CASSLRQSGNTLYF.

A word on this clone: Gene names are the mouse ones. The CDR3 goes on 1 residue after the read ends, and that part is filled in from the germline J gene. The rearrangement joins TRBV29 to TRBJ1-2, with TRBD1 matching 8 bases. The ends lost 3 bases at V and 4 bases at J; junction bases unmatched: 7. The V gene's germline CDR1 is MSHET and CDR2 SYDVDS. The CDR3 loop spans 15 amino acids. CDR3 bases read: TGTGCTAGCAGTTTTCCAGGGGGCGCTGGCTCCGACTACACC. It codes for CASSFPGGAGSDYT. The CDR3, in full, reads CASSFPGGAGSDYTF. The whole variable domain, filled in from reference TRBV29 and TRBJ1-2, reads DMKVTQMPRYLIKRMGENVLLECGQDMSHETMYWYRQDPGLGLQLIYISYDVDSNSEGDIPKGYRVSRKKREHFSLILDSAKTNQTSVYFCASSFPGGAGSDYTFGSGTRLLVI.

This clone was seen a handful of times. Gene labels here are mouse ones. The CDR3 goes on 1 residue after the read ends, and that part is filled in from the germline J gene. The chain is built from TRBV29 and TRBJ2-7; 12 nucleotides agree with TRBD1. The CDR3 spans 13 residues. Germline V gene sequence: CDR1 MSHET, CDR2 SYDVDS. J was trimmed by 5 bases and V by 6 bases; bases with no gene match: 2. The CDR3 DNA, read in part, is TGTGCTAGCAGGGGGACAGGGGGCGATGAACAGTAC. Residues: CASRGTGGDEQY. The full CDR3 is CASRGTGGDEQYF.